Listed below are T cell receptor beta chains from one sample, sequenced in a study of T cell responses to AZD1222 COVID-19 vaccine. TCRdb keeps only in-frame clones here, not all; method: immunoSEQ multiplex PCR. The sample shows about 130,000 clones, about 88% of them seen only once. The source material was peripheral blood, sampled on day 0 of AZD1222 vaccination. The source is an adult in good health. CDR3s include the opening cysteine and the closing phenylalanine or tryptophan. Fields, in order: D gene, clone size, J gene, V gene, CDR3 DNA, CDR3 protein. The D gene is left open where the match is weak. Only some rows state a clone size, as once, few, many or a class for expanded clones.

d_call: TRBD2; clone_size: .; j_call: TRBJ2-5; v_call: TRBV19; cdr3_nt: TGTGCCAGTAGTCCCGGGACTAGCGGGAGGGCCAGGGCTGAGACCCAGTACTTC; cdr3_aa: CASSPGTSGRARAETQYF
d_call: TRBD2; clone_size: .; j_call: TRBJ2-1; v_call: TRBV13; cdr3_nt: TGTGCCAGCAGCTCCGGGGCGGGAGGTGGGTACAATGAGCAGTTCTTC; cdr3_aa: CASSSGAGGGYNEQFF
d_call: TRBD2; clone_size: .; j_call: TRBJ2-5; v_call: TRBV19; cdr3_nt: TGTGCCAGTAGCCTCGGGACTAGCCCAGAGACCCAGTACTTC; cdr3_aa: CASSLGTSPETQYF
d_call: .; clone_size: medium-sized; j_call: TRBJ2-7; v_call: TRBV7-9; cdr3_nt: TGTGCCAGCAGCTCTCCCAGGGGGGAGGACGAGCAGTACTTC; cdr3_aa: CASSSPRGEDEQYF
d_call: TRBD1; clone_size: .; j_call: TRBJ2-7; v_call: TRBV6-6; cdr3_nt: TGTGCCAGCATTAAAACACAGGGGGCGGGGGAGCAGTACTTC; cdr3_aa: CASIKTQGAGEQYF
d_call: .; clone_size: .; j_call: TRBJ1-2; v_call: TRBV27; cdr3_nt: TGTGCCAGCAGTTTTTCCTCGGACGCGATCCGGAGCGACTACACCTTC; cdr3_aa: CASSFSSDAIRSDYTF
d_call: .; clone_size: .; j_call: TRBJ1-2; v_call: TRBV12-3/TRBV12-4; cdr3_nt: TGTGCCAGCAGTTCCGCTGGCTACACCTTC; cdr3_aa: CASSSAGYTF
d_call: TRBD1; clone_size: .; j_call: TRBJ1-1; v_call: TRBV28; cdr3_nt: TGTGCCAGCAGGGTGTTTGGACAGGGGAACACTGAAGCTTTCTTT; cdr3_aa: CASRVFGQGNTEAFF
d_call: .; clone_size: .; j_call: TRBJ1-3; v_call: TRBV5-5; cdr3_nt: TGTGCCAGCATGTGGGACGCGGGCGCTGGAAACACCATATATTTT; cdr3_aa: CASMWDAGAGNTIYF
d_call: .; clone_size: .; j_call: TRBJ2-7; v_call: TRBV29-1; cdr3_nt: TGCAGCGTTGAAGTAGGACGGAAATACGAGCAGTACTTC; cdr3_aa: CSVEVGRKYEQYF
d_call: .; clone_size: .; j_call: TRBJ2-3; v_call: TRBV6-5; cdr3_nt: TGTGCCAGCAGTTCCACAGGGGATACGCAGTATTTT; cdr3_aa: CASSSTGDTQYF
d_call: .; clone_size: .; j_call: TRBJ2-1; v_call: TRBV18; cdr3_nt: TGTGCCAGCTCACTCAGTTCCGAGTACAATGAGCAGTTCTTC; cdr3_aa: CASSLSSEYNEQFF
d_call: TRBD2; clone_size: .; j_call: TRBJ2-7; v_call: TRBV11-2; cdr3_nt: TGTGCCAGCAGCTTAGGGGCTAGCGGGAGTCTCAACGAGCAGTACTTC; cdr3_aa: CASSLGASGSLNEQYF
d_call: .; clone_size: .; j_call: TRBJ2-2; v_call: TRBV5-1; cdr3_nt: TGCGCCAGCAGCTCCAGAGAAACCGGGGAGCTGTTTTTT; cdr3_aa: CASSSRETGELFF
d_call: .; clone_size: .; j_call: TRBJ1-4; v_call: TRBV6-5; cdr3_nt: TGTGCCAGCAGATTTACAGGGAATGAAAAACTGTTTTTT; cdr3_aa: CASRFTGNEKLFF
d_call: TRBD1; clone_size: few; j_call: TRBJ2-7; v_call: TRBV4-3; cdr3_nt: TGCGCCAGCAGCCAAGAAACGGGACAGGGGGGGCACGAGCAGTACTTC; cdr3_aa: CASSQETGQGGHEQYF
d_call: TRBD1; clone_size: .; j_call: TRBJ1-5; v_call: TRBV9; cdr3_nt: TGTGCCAGCAGCGCCGACAGGGCTAGTCAGCCCCAGCATTTT; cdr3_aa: CASSADRASQPQHF
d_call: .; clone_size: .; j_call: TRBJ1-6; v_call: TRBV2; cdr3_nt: TGTGCCAGCAGTGTAGGACCCCGGGGGACCTCACCCCTCCACTTT; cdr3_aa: CASSVGPRGTSPLHF
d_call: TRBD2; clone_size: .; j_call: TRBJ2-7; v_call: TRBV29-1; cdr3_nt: TGCAGCGTTGAAACTAGCGGGAGGACTTACGAGCAGTACTTC; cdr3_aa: CSVETSGRTYEQYF
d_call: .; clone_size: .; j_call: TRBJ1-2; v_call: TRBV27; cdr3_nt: TGTGCCAGCAGTTTAGGAGCTTCCTATGGCTACACCTTC; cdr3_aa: CASSLGASYGYTF
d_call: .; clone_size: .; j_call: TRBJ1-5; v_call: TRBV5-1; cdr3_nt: TGCGCCAGCAGCTCCCGTTGTAGGGGAGACAGCAATCAGCCCCAGCATTTT; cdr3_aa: CASSSRCRGDSNQPQHF
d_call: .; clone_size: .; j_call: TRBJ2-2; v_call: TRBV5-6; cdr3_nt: TGTGCCAGCAGCTTGCGGGGTTGGACCGGGGAGCTGTTTTTT; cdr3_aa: CASSLRGWTGELFF
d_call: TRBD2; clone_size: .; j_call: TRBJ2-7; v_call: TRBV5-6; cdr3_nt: TGTGCCAGCAGCTTAGCAGGGAGGGACTACGAGCAGTACTTC; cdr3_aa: CASSLAGRDYEQYF
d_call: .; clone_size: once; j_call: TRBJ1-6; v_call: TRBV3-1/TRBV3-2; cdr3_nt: TGTGCCAGCATGGATGGGTCCTATAATTCACCCCTCCACTTT; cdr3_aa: CASMDGSYNSPLHF
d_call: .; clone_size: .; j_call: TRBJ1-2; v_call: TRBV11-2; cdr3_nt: TGTGCCAGCAGCCTGGGGTCTAGCTATGGCTACACCTTC; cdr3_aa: CASSLGSSYGYTF
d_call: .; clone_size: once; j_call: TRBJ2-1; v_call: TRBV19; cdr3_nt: TGTGCCAGTACCCAGACAGGCTCCTACAATGAGCAGTTCTTC; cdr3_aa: CASTQTGSYNEQFF
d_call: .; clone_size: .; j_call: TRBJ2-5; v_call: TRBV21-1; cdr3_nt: TGTGCCAGCAGCAACTTGACAGAAGAAGAGACCCAGTACTTC; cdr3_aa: CASSNLTEEETQYF
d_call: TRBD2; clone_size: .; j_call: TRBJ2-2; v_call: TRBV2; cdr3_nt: TGTGCCAGCAGTCCCTTCCTTACTAGCGGGGACACCGGGGAGCTGTTTTTT; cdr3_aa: CASSPFLTSGDTGELFF
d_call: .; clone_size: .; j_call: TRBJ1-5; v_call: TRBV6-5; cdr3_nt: TGTGCCAGCAGTTACTCCCGGGAGCGGAATCAGCCCCAGCATTTT; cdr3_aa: CASSYSRERNQPQHF
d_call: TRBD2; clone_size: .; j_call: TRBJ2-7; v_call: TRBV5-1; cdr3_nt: TGCGCCAGCAGCACCGGCGGGGGATCCCACGAGCAGTACTTC; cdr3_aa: CASSTGGGSHEQYF
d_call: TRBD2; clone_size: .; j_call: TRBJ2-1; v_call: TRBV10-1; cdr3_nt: TGCGCCAGCTCGGCGGGAGCTTCAACTAACAATGAGCAGTTCTTC; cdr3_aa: CASSAGASTNNEQFF
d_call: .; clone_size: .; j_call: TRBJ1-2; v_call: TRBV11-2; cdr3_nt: TGTGCCAGCAGCTTAGGGCGGACTTACTATGGCTACACCTTC; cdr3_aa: CASSLGRTYYGYTF
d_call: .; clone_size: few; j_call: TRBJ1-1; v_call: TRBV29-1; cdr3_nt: TGCAGCGTTGAAGTTGCGACAGGTCAGCAAGCTTTCTTT; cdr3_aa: CSVEVATGQQAFF
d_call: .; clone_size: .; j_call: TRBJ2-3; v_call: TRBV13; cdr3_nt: TGTGCCAGCAGCCTCGGGCCCCGTGGAGATACGCAGTATTTT; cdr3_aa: CASSLGPRGDTQYF
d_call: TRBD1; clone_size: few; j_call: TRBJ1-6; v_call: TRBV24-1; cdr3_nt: TGTGCCACCAGTGTCGAGAAGGACAGGGGGCACTCACCCCTCCACTTT; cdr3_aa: CATSVEKDRGHSPLHF
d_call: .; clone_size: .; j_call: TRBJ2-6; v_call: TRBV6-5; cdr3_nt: TGTGCCAGCAGTTACTCGGAGAGGTCCGGGGCCAACGTCCTGACTTTC; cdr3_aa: CASSYSERSGANVLTF
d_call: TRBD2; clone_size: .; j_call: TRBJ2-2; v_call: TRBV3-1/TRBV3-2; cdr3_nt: TGTGCCAGCAGCCGACAGACTAGCGGGCACACCGGGGAGCTGTTTTTT; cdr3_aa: CASSRQTSGHTGELFF
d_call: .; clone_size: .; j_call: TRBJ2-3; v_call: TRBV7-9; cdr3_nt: TGTGCCAGCAGCTTAGCCTCCTCCAGCGCGGATACGCAGTATTTT; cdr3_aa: CASSLASSSADTQYF
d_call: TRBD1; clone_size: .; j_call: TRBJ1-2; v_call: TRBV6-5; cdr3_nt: TGTGCCAGCAGGCTCCAGGGGGAATCTAATGGCTACACCTTC; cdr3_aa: CASRLQGESNGYTF
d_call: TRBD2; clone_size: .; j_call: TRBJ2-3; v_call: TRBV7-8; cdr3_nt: TGTGCCAGCATTTTAGCGGGGTCTAGCACAGATACGCAGTATTTT; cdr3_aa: CASILAGSSTDTQYF
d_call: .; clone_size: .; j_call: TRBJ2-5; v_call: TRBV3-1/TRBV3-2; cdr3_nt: TGTGCCAGCAGCCAAGACGAACCGCAGGTTCTCGAGACCCAGTACTTC; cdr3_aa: CASSQDEPQVLETQYF
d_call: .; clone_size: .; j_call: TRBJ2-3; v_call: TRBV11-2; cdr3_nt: TGTGCCAGCAGCTTATCCACGTACGGCACAGATACGCAGTATTTT; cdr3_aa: CASSLSTYGTDTQYF
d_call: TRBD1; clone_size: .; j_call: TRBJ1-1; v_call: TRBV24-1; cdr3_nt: TGTGCCACCAGTGAGGGACAGGGGGCGGACACTGAAGCTTTCTTT; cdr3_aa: CATSEGQGADTEAFF
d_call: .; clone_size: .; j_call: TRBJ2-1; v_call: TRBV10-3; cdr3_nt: TGTGCCGCCCGAGGAAACTCGGACAATGAGCAGTTCTTC; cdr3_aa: CAARGNSDNEQFF
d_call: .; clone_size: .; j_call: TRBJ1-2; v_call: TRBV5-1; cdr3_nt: TGCGCCAGCAGCCTACAGCATAACTATGGCTACACCTTC; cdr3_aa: CASSLQHNYGYTF
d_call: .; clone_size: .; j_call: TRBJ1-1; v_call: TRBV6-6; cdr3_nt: TGTGCCAGCAGTCCAGGTGGGGGGCAAACTGAAGCTTTCTTT; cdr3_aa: CASSPGGGQTEAFF
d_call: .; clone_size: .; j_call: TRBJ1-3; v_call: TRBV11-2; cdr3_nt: TGTGCCAGCAGCCCCATGACAGCGGGCGCTGGAAACACCATATATTTT; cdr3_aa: CASSPMTAGAGNTIYF
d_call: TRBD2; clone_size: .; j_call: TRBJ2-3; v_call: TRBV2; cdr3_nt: TGTGCCAGCAGGGCCGGGACTAGTAGTCCCGATACGCAGTATTTT; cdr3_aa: CASRAGTSSPDTQYF
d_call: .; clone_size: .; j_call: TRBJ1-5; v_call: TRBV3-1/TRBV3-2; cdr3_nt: TGTGCCAGCAGCCAAGATACGGCAGTTAGCAATCAGCCCCAGCATTTT; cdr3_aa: CASSQDTAVSNQPQHF
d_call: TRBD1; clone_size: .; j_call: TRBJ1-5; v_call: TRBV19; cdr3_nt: TGTGCCAGTAGTTCGACAGGGACCAATCAGCCCCAGCATTTT; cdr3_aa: CASSSTGTNQPQHF
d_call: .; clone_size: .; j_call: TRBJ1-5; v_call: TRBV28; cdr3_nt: TGTGCCAGCAGGCCAGGCAATCAGCCCCAGCATTTT; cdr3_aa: CASRPGNQPQHF
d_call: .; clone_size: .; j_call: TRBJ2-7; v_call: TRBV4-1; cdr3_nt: TGCGCCAGCAGCCAAGGTCAGACCTACGAGCAGTACTTC; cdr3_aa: CASSQGQTYEQYF
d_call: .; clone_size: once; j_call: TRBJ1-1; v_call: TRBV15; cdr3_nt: TGTGCCACCAGCAGAGAAAGGTATACTGAAGCTTTCTTT; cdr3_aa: CATSRERYTEAFF